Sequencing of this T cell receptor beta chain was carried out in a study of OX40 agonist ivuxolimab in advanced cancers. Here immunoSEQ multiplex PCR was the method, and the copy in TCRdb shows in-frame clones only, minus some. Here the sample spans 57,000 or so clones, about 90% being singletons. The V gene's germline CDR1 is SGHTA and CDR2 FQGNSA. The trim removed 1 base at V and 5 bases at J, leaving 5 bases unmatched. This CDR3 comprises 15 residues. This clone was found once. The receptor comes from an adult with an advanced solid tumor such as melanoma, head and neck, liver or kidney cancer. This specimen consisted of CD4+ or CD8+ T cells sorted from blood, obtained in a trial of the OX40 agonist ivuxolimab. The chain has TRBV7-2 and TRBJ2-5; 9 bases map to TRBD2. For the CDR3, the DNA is TGTGCCAGCAGCTTAGTACTAGCGGGTTGGGAGACCCAGTACTTC. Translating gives CASSLVLAGWETQYF. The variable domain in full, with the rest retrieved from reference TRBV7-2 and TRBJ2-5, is GAGVSQSPSNKVTEKGKDVELRCDPISGHTALYWYRQSLGQGLEFLIYFQGNSAPDKSGLPSDRFSAERTGGSVSTLTIQRTQQEDSAVYLCASSLVLAGWETQYFGPGTRLLVL.